This entry concerns a single T cell receptor (beta chain). Distinct nucleotide sequences in the sample also encode this CDR3. The data are from a study of beta chain features in type 1 diabetes. Per the germline V gene, CDR1 is MGHDK and CDR2 is SYGVNS. V was shortened by 7 bases and J by 6 bases, with 19 bases between the two germline ends. The CDR3 consists of 16 residues. Isolated RNA was reverse transcribed in full, so expressed TCRB transcripts were sequenced. Only in-frame clones appear in the TCRdb table, and some are missing; sequencing was by immunoSEQ multiplex PCR. The sample includes hundreds of thousands of clones, roughly a sixth of them seen just once.

The chain carries TRBV25-1 and TRBJ1-6; weak D call: TRBD1 (5 bases). The sequenced material came from naive CD4+ T cells from blood. The receptor was isolated from a man younger than 35 in good health. The CDR3 nucleotides read TGTGCCAGCACCTCTCCCGGGACGGCCGTTAATTCACCCCTCCACTTT. The encoded protein is CASTSPGTAVNSPLHF.